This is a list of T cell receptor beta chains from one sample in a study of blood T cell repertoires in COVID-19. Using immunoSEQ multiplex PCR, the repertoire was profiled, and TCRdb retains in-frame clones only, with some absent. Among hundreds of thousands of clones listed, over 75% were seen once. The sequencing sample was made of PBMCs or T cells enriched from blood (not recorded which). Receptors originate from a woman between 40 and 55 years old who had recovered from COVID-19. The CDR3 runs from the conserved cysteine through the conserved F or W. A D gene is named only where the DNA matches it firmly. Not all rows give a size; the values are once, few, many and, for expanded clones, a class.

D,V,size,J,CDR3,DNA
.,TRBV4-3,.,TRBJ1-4,CASSQEARGTNEKLFF,TGCGCCAGCAGCCAAGAGGCCCGCGGAACTAATGAAAAACTGTTTTTT
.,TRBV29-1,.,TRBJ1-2,CSVERAGGEGGYTF,TGCAGCGTTGAAAGGGCGGGAGGGGAAGGGGGCTACACCTTC
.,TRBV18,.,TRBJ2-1,CASSPGVRPTGGEQFF,TGTGCCAGCTCACCAGGGGTGCGGCCCACTGGGGGGGAGCAGTTCTTC
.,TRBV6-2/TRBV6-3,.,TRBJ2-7,CASTPGGAYEQYF,TGTGCCAGCACCCCTGGGGGGGCTTACGAGCAGTACTTC
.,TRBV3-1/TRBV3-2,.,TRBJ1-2,CASSQEVSGIYGYTF,TGTGCCAGCAGCCAAGAGGTTTCAGGAATCTATGGCTACACCTTC
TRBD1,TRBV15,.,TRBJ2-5,CATSSRQGPETQYF,TGTGCCACCAGCAGTCGACAGGGGCCAGAGACCCAGTACTTC
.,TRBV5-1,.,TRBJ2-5,CASKVQTQETQYF,TGCGCCAGCAAGGTACAGACCCAAGAGACCCAGTACTTC
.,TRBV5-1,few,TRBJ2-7,CASSLGVGSSYEQYF,TGCGCCAGCAGCTTGGGGGTCGGGAGCTCCTACGAGCAGTACTTC
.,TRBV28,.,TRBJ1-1,CASKPGGSPMNTEAFF,TGTGCCAGCAAACCGGGAGGATCACCAATGAACACTGAAGCTTTCTTT
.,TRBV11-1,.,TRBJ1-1,CASTHPGWNTEAFF,TGTGCCAGCACTCACCCCGGGTGGAACACTGAAGCTTTCTTT
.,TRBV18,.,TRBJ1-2,CASSPSGGMGYGYTF,TGTGCCAGCTCACCCTCGGGGGGCATGGGCTATGGCTACACCTTC